This T cell receptor beta chain was found in a study of blood T cells in healthy people across ages. Sample donors were healthy Caucasian individuals that came from Russia, aged roughly 6 to 95. Next came a second PCR, run for roughly 7 to 12 cycles, which used a sample-barcoded 5' primer along with a J-beta primer mix. Each TCR beta cDNA got a 12-nucleotide random molecular identifier. TCRdb re-called the 5' RACE reads with MiXCR, one entry per CDR3 protein. The data hold around 900,000 distinct CDR3 sequences, with roughly 26% observed a single time. This CDR3 spans 14 amino acids. V lost 5 bases and J 1 base, leaving 11 bases between the germline ends. In germline, CDR1 is KGHSH, CDR2 LQKENI.

The TCR comes from a woman older than 75 in good health. Sequencing used blood. V gene TRBV18 combines with J gene TRBJ1-1; tentatively, D is TRBD1 (6 bases). The CDR3 sequence: CASSANRENTEAFF. The CDR3 DNA reads as TGTGCCAGCTCAGCCAACAGGGAGAACACTGAAGCTTTCTTT.